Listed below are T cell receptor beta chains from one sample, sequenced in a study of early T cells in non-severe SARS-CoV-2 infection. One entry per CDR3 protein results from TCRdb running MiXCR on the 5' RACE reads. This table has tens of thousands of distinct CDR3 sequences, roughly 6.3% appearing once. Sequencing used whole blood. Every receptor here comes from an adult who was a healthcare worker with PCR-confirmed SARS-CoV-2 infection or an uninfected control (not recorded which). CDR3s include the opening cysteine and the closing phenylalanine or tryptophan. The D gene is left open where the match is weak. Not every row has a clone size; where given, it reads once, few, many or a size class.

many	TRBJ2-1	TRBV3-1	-	TGTGCCAGCAGCCAAGTTAGCTCCCGGAATGAGCAGTTCTTC	CASSQVSSRNEQFF
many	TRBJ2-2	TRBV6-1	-	TGTGCCAGCAGGGGGACGGTGAACACCGGGGAGCTGTTTTTT	CASRGTVNTGELFF
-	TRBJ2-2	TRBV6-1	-	TGTGCCAGCAGTGGTAGGGGGGGAACCCGAAACACCGGGGAGCTGTTTTTT	CASSGRGGTRNTGELFF
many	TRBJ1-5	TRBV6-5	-	TGTGCCAGCAGTTACTACCCGGGGCAGCTTTATAGCAATCAGCCCCAGCATTTT	CASSYYPGQLYSNQPQHF
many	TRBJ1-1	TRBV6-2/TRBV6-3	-	TGTGCCAGCAGGATGAACACTGAAGCTTTCTTT	CASRMNTEAFF
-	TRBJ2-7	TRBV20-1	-	TGCAGTGCTAGGGGCAGGATGCACTACGAGCAGTACTTC	CSARGRMHYEQYF
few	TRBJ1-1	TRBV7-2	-	TGTGCCAGCAGCTTAGGGCAGGGGCGTTCGGCTTTCTTT	CASSLGQGRSAFF
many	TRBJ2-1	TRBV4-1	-	TGCGCCAGCAGCCAAGGATCCGGGGGCGTCTACAATGAGCAGTTCTTC	CASSQGSGGVYNEQFF
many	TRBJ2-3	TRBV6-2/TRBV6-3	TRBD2	TGTGCCAGCAGTTACGACGGCGGGAGAGGCGCAGATACGCAGTATTTT	CASSYDGGRGADTQYF
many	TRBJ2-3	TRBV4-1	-	TGCGCCAGCAGCCCGGACGGAAGGGGAGATACGCAGTATTTT	CASSPDGRGDTQYF